One sample yielded the 3 T cell receptor beta chains listed below, sequenced in a study of OX40 agonist ivuxolimab in advanced cancers. The data were produced by immunoSEQ multiplex PCR, yet TCRdb's version contains in-frame clones alone and is incomplete. The sample yields about 95,000 clones, roughly 90% seen once. The sample consisted of CD4+ or CD8+ T cells sorted from blood, taken in a trial of the OX40 agonist ivuxolimab. These receptors came from an adult with an advanced solid tumor such as melanoma, head and neck, liver or kidney cancer.

CDR3 in amino acids: CASSSPTSGVTYEQYF. CDR3 sequence (DNA): TGTGCCAGCAGTTCCCCCACTAGCGGGGTTACCTACGAGCAGTACTTC. The genes are TRBV28 and TRBJ2-7, with 10 nucleotides matching TRBD2. Germline CDR1 reads MDHEN; CDR2 reads SYDVKM. The length of the CDR3 is 16 residues. J gave up 2 bases and V 4 bases, and 8 bases lay outside the gene matches.

This chain uses TRBV4-1 with TRBJ2-4; D unresolved. V was pared by 0 bases and J by 0 bases, with 18 bases between. Germline V gives CDR1 MGHRA, CDR2 YSYEKL. The CDR3 length is 19 residues. The CDR3 region has the DNA TGCGCCAGCAGCCAAGATTTTATGTTGGCCGGTCTAGCCAAAAACATTCAGTACTTC. Amino acid sequence: CASSQDFMLAGLAKNIQYF.

This chain connects TRBV7-3 to TRBJ2-2; 9 nucleotides align to TRBD1. The V segment lost 5 bases and the J segment 8 bases; nucleotides outside the gene matches: 6. This CDR3 contains 14 residues. Germline V gene data show CDR1 as SGHTA and CDR2 as FQGTGA. CDR3 sequence reads: CASSPGTGSGELFF. DNA for the CDR3: TGTGCCAGCAGCCCCGGGACAGGGTCTGGGGAGCTGTTTTTT. The whole variable domain, filled in from reference TRBV7-3 and TRBJ2-2, reads GAGVSQTPSNKVTEKGKYVELRCDPISGHTALYWYRQSLGQGPEFLIYFQGTGAADDSGLPNDRFFAVRPEGSVSTLKIQRTERGDSAVYLCASSPGTGSGELFFGEGSRLTVL.